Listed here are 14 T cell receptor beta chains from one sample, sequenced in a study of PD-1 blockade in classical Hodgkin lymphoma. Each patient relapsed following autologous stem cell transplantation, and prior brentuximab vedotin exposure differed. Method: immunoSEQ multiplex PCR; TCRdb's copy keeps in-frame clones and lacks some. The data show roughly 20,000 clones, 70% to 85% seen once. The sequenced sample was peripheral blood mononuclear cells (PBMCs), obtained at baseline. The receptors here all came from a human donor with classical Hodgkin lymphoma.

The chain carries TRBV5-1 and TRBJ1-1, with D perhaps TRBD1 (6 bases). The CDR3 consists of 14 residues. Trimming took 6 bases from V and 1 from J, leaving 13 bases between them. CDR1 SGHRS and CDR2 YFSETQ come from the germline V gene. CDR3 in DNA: TGCGCCAGCACCATTACAGGGAGGAACACTGAAGCTTTCTTT. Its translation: CASTITGRNTEAFF.

The CDR3 loop reads CASSISGTGTYEQYF. CDR3 DNA sequence: TGTGCCAGCAGCATATCCGGGACAGGGACCTACGAGCAGTACTTC. This chain connects TRBV9 to TRBJ2-7; 9 bases fit TRBD1. CDR1 is SGDLS and CDR2 is YYNGEE in the germline V gene. CDR3 length: 15 residues. Trimming cost V 4 bases and J 2 bases; bases outside gene matches: 7.

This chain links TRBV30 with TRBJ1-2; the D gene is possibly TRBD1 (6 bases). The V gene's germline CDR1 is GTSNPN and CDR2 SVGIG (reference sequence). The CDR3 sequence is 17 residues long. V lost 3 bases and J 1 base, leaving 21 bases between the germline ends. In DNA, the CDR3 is TGTGCCTGGAGCGTTACGGCAGGGGCGGCGGATAACTATGGCTACACCTTC. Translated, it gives CAWSVTAGAADNYGYTF.

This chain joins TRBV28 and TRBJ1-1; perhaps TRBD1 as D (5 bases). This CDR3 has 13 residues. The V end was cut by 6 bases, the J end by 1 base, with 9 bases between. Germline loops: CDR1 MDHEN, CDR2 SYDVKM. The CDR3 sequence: CASRKTGNTEAFF. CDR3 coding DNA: TGTGCCAGCAGGAAAACAGGGAACACTGAAGCTTTCTTT.

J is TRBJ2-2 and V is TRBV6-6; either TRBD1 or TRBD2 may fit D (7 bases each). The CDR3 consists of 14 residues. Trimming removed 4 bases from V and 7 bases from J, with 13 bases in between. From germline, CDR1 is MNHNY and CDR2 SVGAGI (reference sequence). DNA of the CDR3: TGTGCCAGCAGTTTCGACAGGGAGGGCGGGGAGCTGTTTTTT. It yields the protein CASSFDREGGELFF.

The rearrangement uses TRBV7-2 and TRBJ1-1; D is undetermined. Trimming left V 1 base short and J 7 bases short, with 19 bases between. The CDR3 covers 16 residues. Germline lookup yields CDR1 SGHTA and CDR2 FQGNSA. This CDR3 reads CASSLVKSKRVYEAFF. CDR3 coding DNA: TGTGCCAGCAGCTTAGTTAAGTCAAAGAGGGTTTATGAAGCTTTCTTT. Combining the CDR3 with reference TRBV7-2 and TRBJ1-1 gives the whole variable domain GAGVSQSPSNKVTEKGKDVELRCDPISGHTALYWYRQSLGQGLEFLIYFQGNSAPDKSGLPSDRFSAERTGGSVSTLTIQRTQQEDSAVYLCASSLVKSKRVYEAFFGQGTRLTVV.

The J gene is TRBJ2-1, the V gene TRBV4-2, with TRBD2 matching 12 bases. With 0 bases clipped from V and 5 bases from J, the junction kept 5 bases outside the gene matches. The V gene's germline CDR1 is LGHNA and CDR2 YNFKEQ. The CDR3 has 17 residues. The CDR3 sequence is CASSQERTSGGNNEQFF. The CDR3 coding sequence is TGTGCCAGCAGCCAAGAAAGAACTAGCGGGGGGAACAATGAGCAGTTCTTC.

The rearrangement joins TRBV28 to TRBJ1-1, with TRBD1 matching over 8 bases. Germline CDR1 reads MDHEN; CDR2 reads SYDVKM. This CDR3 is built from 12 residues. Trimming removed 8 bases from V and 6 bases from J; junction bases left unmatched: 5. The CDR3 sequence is CASLDRASEAFF. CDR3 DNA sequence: TGTGCCAGCCTGGACAGGGCCTCTGAAGCTTTCTTT.

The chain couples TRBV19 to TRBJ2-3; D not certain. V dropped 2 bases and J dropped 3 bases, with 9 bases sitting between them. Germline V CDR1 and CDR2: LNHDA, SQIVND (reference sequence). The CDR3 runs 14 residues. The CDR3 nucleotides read TGTGCCAGTAGTATACAGGAGCGTACAGATACGCAGTATTTT. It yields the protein CASSIQERTDTQYF.

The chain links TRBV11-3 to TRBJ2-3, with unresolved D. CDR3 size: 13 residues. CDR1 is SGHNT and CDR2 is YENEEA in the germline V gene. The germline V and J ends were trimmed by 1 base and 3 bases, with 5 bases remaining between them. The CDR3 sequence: CASSLAGTDTQYF. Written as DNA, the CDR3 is TGTGCCAGCAGCTTAGCTGGGACAGATACGCAGTATTTT.

The CDR3 sequence: CASKGLNTEAFF. The DNA for the CDR3 is TGTGCCAGCAAGGGCCTGAACACTGAAGCTTTCTTT. This chain connects TRBV6-9 to TRBJ1-1; D ambiguous. The V and J ends lost 7 bases and 0 bases respectively, with 6 bases between them. The CDR3 has 12 amino acids. Per the germline V gene, CDR1 is MNHGY and CDR2 is SVAAGI.

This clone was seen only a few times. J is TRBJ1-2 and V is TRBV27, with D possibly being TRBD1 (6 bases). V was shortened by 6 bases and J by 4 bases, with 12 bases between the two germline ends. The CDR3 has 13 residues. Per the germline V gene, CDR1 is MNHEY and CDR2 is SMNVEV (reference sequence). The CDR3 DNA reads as TGTGCCAGCAGCCCTACAGGGACCTATGGCTACACCTTC. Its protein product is CASSPTGTYGYTF.

CDR3 sequence (DNA): TGTGCCAGCAGCGCGACAGGGAATCGGGACACTGAAGCTTTCTTT. Translation gives CASSATGNRDTEAFF. The J gene is TRBJ1-1, the V gene TRBV9; TRBD1 agrees at 7 bases. V lost 3 bases to trimming and J lost 3 bases; unmatched junction nucleotides: 8. Germline CDR1 and CDR2: SGDLS and YYNGEE. The CDR3 length is 15 residues.

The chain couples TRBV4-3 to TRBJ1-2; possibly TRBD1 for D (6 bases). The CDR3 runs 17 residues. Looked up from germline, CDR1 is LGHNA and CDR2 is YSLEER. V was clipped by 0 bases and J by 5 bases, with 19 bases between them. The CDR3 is CASSQDRLGALGYGYTF. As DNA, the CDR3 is TGCGCCAGCAGCCAAGATCGGCTGGGGGCCCTGGGATATGGCTACACCTTC.